Below, 26 T cell receptor beta chains from the same sample are listed, as sequenced in a study of T cells after posttransplantation cyclophosphamide. Busulfan-fludarabine conditioning, marrow transplant, and cyclophosphamide on days +3 and +4 were administered. TCRdb keeps only in-frame clones here, not all; method: immunoSEQ multiplex PCR. The sample includes 15,000 or so clones, about 77% seen only once; the top ten take approximately 30%. Sequences were derived from CD8+ T cells sorted from PBMCs, sampled around 2,000 days after a stem cell transplant with posttransplant cyclophosphamide. These receptor sequences come from a female patient aged 40 to 50 who received an allogeneic stem cell transplant from a related donor, was CMV-positive, and had no GVHD. Part of the T cells may come from the graft donor.

V is TRBV4-1 and J is TRBJ2-7; TRBD1 agrees at 7 bases. Trimming cost V 0 bases and J 2 bases; bases outside gene matches: 13. There are 18 residues in the CDR3. Germline V lookup: CDR1 MGHRA, CDR2 YSYEKL. DNA for the CDR3: TGCGCCAGCAGCCAAGAGGGGAGTAAGGGGACAGAACCCTACGAGCAGTACTTC. Translating gives CASSQEGSKGTEPYEQYF.

By frequency in the sample, this clone is medium-sized. This chain links TRBV6-1 with TRBJ2-7; TRBD2 might be the D (6 bases). With 8 bases removed from V and 1 base from J, the gap between germline ends came to 12 bases. Germline V lookup: CDR1 MNHNS, CDR2 SASEGT. The CDR3 has 13 amino acids. CDR3 region: CASWVRGSYEQYF. Here the CDR3 DNA reads TGTGCCAGCTGGGTTCGGGGGTCCTACGAGCAGTACTTC.

V gene TRBV6-5 combines with J gene TRBJ1-2; D uncertain. The germline V gene has CDR1 MNHEY and CDR2 SVGAGI. V lost 0 bases, J lost 1 base, and 6 bases lay in between. This CDR3 spans 14 amino acids. In DNA, the CDR3 is TGTGCCAGCAGTTACTCGGAGTTTAACTATGGCTACACCTTC. Its protein product is CASSYSEFNYGYTF.

The chain carries TRBV19 and TRBJ2-7, with a possible D match to TRBD2 (5 bases). The CDR3 is made up of 13 amino acids. CDR1 and CDR2 from the germline V gene are LNHDA and SQIVND (reference sequence). V was clipped by 1 base and J by 7 bases, with 11 bases between them. The CDR3 region has the DNA TGTGCCAGTAGTATAGCGGGGTGGAAGGAGCAGTACTTC. It is translated as CASSIAGWKEQYF.

This clone has only a few counts. The chain links TRBV2 to TRBJ2-7; tentatively, D is TRBD2 (5 bases). The germline gives CDR1 SNHLY, CDR2 FYNNEI. This CDR3 is built from 14 residues. V dropped 4 bases and J dropped 0 bases, with 10 bases sitting between them. CDR3 amino acids: CASSGGVYSYEQYF. As DNA, the CDR3 is TGTGCCAGCAGTGGGGGAGTCTACTCCTACGAGCAGTACTTC. The full variable domain, completed using reference TRBV2 and TRBJ2-7, is EPEVTQTPSHQVTQMGQEVILRCVPISNHLYFYWYRQILGQKVEFLVSFYNNEISEKSEIFDDQFSVERPDGSNFTLKIRSTKLEDSAMYFCASSGGVYSYEQYFGPGTRLTVT.

This clone has just a few counts. CDR3 sequence reads: CASSLGVNTEAFF. CDR3 bases: TGTGCCAGCAGCTTGGGCGTAAACACTGAAGCTTTCTTT. The genes are TRBV5-4 and TRBJ1-1; D is unresolved. Per the germline V gene, CDR1 is SGHNT and CDR2 is YYREEE (reference sequence). The CDR3 has 13 amino acids. The V and J ends lost 0 bases and 2 bases respectively, with 5 bases between them.

The chain couples TRBV4-1 to TRBJ1-4, with 7 bases identical to TRBD1. CDR3 length: 16 amino acids. Germline values: CDR1 MGHRA, CDR2 YSYEKL. V gave up 4 bases and J gave up 1 base; unmatched junction bases: 6. The CDR3 DNA sequence: TGCGCCAGCAGCCCGTTCCAGGGGGGAACTAATGAAAAACTGTTTTTT. Protein product: CASSPFQGGTNEKLFF.

This rearrangement joins TRBV29-1 to TRBJ2-7; a possible D gene is TRBD1 (6 bases). Germline V gene sequence: CDR1 SQVTM, CDR2 ANQGSEA. The V end lost 0 bases, the J end lost 4 bases, and 13 bases lay between the germline ends. The CDR3 sequence is 14 residues long. The CDR3 DNA reads as TGCAGCGTTGAAGAGGACAGCCCAGGGTACGAGCAGTACTTC. Its protein is CSVEEDSPGYEQYF.

In this sample, this clone turned up a few times. V usage is TRBV19 and J usage is TRBJ2-2; 9 bases line up with TRBD1. From germline, CDR1 is LNHDA and CDR2 SQIVND (reference sequence). The junction had 3 bases not matched to a gene; V was cut back by 4 bases and J by 0 bases. The CDR3 loop spans 16 amino acids. CDR3 amino acids: CASSTWDRANTGELFF. The CDR3 DNA reads TGTGCCAGTAGTACCTGGGACAGGGCGAACACCGGGGAGCTGTTTTTT. Together with reference TRBV19 and TRBJ2-2, the CDR3 gives the full variable domain: DGGITQSPKYLFRKEGQNVTLSCEQNLNHDAMYWYRQDPGQGLRLIYYSQIVNDFQKGDIAEGYSVSREKKESFPLTVTSAQKNPTAFYLCASSTWDRANTGELFFGEGSRLTVL.

The V gene is TRBV14, the J gene TRBJ2-7, with 8 bases fitting TRBD1. CDR1 SGHDN and CDR2 FVKESK come from the germline V gene. CDR3 length equals 15 residues. V lost 4 bases, J lost 1 base, and 6 bases stayed unmatched. The CDR3 coding sequence is TGTGCCAGCAGCCGACACCGGACAGGGTCCTACGAGCAGTACTTC. Translated: CASSRHRTGSYEQYF.

This rearrangement joins TRBV5-6 to TRBJ2-3; TRBD2 might be the D (6 bases). Germline V gene lookup returns CDR1 SGHDT and CDR2 YYEEEE. The CDR3 is 17 residues long. Trimming pared 4 bases from V and 1 base from J, leaving 19 bases between. CDR3 nucleotides: TGTGCCAGCAGCCCCAGGGACTGGGGGTCGCGCACAGATACGCAGTATTTT. Amino acid sequence: CASSPRDWGSRTDTQYF.

This clone has a handful of counts. The chain is built from TRBV9 and TRBJ1-1; D gene uncertain. V was cut by 7 bases and J by 8 bases, with 9 bases left in between. The CDR3 is made up of 10 amino acids. CDR1 is SGDLS and CDR2 is YYNGEE in the germline V gene. CDR3 bases: TGTGCCAGCCTCCCGGGGGAAGCTTTCTTT. It codes for CASLPGEAFF.

This clone was detected only a few times. The J gene is TRBJ1-1, the V gene TRBV5-1; D possibly corresponds to TRBD1 (5 bases). The V end lost 0 bases, the J end lost 3 bases, and 15 bases lay between the germline ends. The CDR3 contains 16 residues. CDR1 is SGHRS and CDR2 is YFSETQ in the germline V gene. Here the CDR3 reads CASSLVLGGVYTEAFF. CDR3 in DNA: TGCGCCAGCAGCTTGGTGCTGGGGGGGGTATACACTGAAGCTTTCTTT.

The DNA of the CDR3 is TGTGCCAGCAACTCGGGACAGGGATATGGCTACACCTTC. Protein: CASNSGQGYGYTF. The rearrangement links TRBV21-1 to TRBJ1-2; TRBD1 is the table's D call, not checked against the DNA. TRBV21-1 is a listed pseudogene. The CDR3 extends over 13 amino acids.

The chain employs TRBV29-1 and TRBJ2-2; D may be TRBD2 (5 bases). V lost 6 bases and J lost 0, with 11 bases in between. Germline assignment: CDR1 SQVTM and CDR2 ANQGSEA. CDR3 length: 14 amino acids. The CDR3 DNA sequence: TGCAGCGTCGCGGGTGACGCGAACACCGGGGAGCTGTTTTTT. Protein product: CSVAGDANTGELFF.

The CDR3 nucleotides read TGTGCCAGCAGCCTAACAGGGAAAACTGAAGCTTTCTTT. Translation: CASSLTGKTEAFF. The genes are TRBV6-5 and TRBJ1-1, with D maybe TRBD1 (6 bases). CDR3 size: 13 residues. CDR1 is MNHEY, CDR2 SVGAGI, per germline. Between the trimmed V and J ends, which lost 6 bases and 5 bases, there was a span of 13 bases.

This clone was detected only once. The chain joins TRBV4-1 to TRBJ1-4; 8 bases match TRBD1. The junction had 7 bases not matched to a gene; V was cut back by 2 bases and J by 8 bases. The CDR3 has 15 amino acids. CDR1 is MGHRA and CDR2 is YSYEKL in the germline V gene. The CDR3 protein is CASSQITGGGEKLFF. In DNA, the CDR3 is TGCGCCAGCAGCCAAATAACAGGGGGAGGGGAAAAACTGTTTTTT.

The V and J genes are TRBV5-8 and TRBJ2-3, with D possibly matching TRBD2 (5 bases). V was cut by 0 bases and J by 2 bases, with 10 bases left in between. The CDR3 extends over 15 amino acids. Germline CDR1 is SGHTS and CDR2 is YDEGEE. This chain's CDR3 is CASSLGTGITDTQYF. DNA of the CDR3: TGTGCCAGCAGCTTGGGTACGGGGATCACAGATACGCAGTATTTT.

V gene TRBV28 combines with J gene TRBJ2-7; 7 positions match TRBD1. This CDR3 contains 13 residues. Germline loops: CDR1 MDHEN, CDR2 SYDVKM. J was trimmed by 6 bases and V by 9 bases; bases with no gene match: 11. The CDR3 is CASTRQGGREQYF. The CDR3, as DNA: TGTGCCAGTACACGACAGGGTGGGCGCGAGCAGTACTTC.

The V gene is TRBV27, the J gene TRBJ1-5, with D uncertain. V lost 6 bases and J 6 bases, leaving 9 bases between the germline ends. Per the germline V gene, CDR1 is MNHEY and CDR2 is SMNVEV (reference sequence). This CDR3 contains 12 residues. The CDR3 coding sequence is TGTGCCAGCAGCTTAGAGGGTCAGCCCCAGCATTTT. It is translated as CASSLEGQPQHF.

The chain has TRBV5-1 and TRBJ2-7, with 10 bases that match TRBD1. The germline V gene encodes CDR1 SGHRS and CDR2 YFSETQ. This CDR3 has 15 amino acids. J lost 3 bases, V lost 6 bases, and 9 bases had no gene match. In DNA, the CDR3 is TGCGCCAGCACCTGGGGGACAGGGGAAGGCTACGAGCAGTACTTC. Translated, it gives CASTWGTGEGYEQYF.

V gene TRBV11-2 combines with J gene TRBJ2-7, with 9 bases fitting TRBD1. The CDR3 sequence is 15 residues long. The V gene's germline CDR1 is SGHAT and CDR2 FQNNGV. Trimming took 1 base from V and 6 from J; bases not matched to a gene: 7. CDR3 region: CASSLAPGQGGEQYF. CDR3 DNA: TGTGCCAGCAGCTTAGCCCCGGGACAGGGCGGCGAGCAGTACTTC.

This clone is a singleton in its sample. V gene TRBV4-3 combines with J gene TRBJ1-1; D gene uncertain. The CDR3 extends over 17 amino acids. Germline lookup yields CDR1 LGHNA and CDR2 YSLEER. V lost 0 bases to trimming and J lost 5 bases, with 19 bases between them. CDR3 sequence: CASSQDLTRELGTEAFF. CDR3 nucleotides: TGCGCCAGCAGCCAAGATCTAACGCGGGAGTTGGGGACTGAAGCTTTCTTT.

This chain links TRBV7-9 with TRBJ2-2; the D gene is possibly TRBD2 (6 bases). Between the trimmed V and J ends, which lost 5 bases and 3 bases, there was a span of 19 bases. The CDR3 is 17 amino acids. CDR1 SEHNR and CDR2 FQNEAQ come from the germline V gene (reference sequence). In DNA, the CDR3 is TGTGCCAGCAGCCCCAGATCGACGGGGGTGGACACCGGGGAGCTGTTTTTT. Residues: CASSPRSTGVDTGELFF.

V gene TRBV6-5 combines with J gene TRBJ1-5; D uncertain. CDR1 is MNHEY and CDR2 is SVGAGI in the germline V gene. Trimming stripped 4 bases from V and 4 bases from J, with 17 bases between. The CDR3 contains 16 residues. CDR3 protein: CASSSEQPYGNQPQHF. The CDR3 coding sequence is TGTGCCAGCAGTTCAGAACAGCCGTATGGTAATCAGCCCCAGCATTTT.

J is TRBJ1-6 and V is TRBV7-2; possible D gene TRBD1, 6 bases. Germline assignment: CDR1 SGHTA and CDR2 FQGNSA. CDR3 length equals 14 residues. The V and J ends lost 5 bases and 4 bases respectively, with 9 bases between them. Here the CDR3 DNA reads TGTGCCAGCAGCCTGACAGGTTATAATTCACCCCTCCACTTT. It is translated as CASSLTGYNSPLHF.